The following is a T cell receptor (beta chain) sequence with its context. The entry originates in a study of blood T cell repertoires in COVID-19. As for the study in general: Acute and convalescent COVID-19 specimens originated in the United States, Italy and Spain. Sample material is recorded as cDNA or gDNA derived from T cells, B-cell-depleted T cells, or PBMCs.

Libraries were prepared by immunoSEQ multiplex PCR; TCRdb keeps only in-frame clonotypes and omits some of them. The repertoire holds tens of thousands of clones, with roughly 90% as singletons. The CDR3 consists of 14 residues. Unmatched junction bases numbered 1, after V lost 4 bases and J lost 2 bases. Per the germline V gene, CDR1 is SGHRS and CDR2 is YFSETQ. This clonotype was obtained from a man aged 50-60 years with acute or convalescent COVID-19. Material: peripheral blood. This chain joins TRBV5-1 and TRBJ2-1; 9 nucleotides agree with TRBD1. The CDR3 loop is CASSRDRAYNEQFF. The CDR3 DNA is TGCGCCAGCAGCCGGGACAGGGCCTACAATGAGCAGTTCTTC.